This entry lists 11 T cell receptor beta chains sequenced from one sample in a study of blood T cell repertoires in COVID-19. Using immunoSEQ multiplex PCR, the repertoire was profiled, and TCRdb retains in-frame clones only, with some absent. The table shows more than 90,000 clones, with 86% occurring only once. The sequenced material came from peripheral blood. Receptors were obtained from a man aged 70-80 years who had recovered from COVID-19.

The chain has TRBV6-6 and TRBJ2-7, with 7 bases matching TRBD2. V gave up 6 bases and J gave up 1 base; unmatched junction bases: 9. Germline V gives CDR1 MNHNY, CDR2 SVGAGI (reference sequence). This CDR3 comprises 15 residues. In nucleotides, the CDR3 is TGTGCCAGCAGATCGGACTGGGGGGGTTCCTACGAGCAGTACTTC. Translated, it gives CASRSDWGGSYEQYF.

The V gene is TRBV6-6, the J gene TRBJ1-6; D call uncertain. V lost 4 bases and J lost 0, with 7 bases in between. This CDR3 comprises 15 residues. Germline loops: CDR1 MNHNY, CDR2 SVGAGI (reference sequence). The CDR3 DNA is TGTGCCAGCAGTTTAAGGAGCTCCTATAATTCACCCCTCCACTTT. It translates to CASSLRSSYNSPLHF.

The chain carries TRBV4-1 and TRBJ2-2; weak D call: TRBD1 (6 bases). The V gene's germline CDR1 is MGHRA and CDR2 YSYEKL. V was shortened by 4 bases and J by 4 bases, with 7 bases between the two germline ends. This CDR3 spans 13 amino acids. The CDR3 loop is CASSPGVTGELFF. The CDR3 nucleotides read TGCGCCAGCAGCCCAGGGGTCACCGGGGAGCTGTTTTTT.

The chain employs TRBV28 and TRBJ2-3; D is undetermined. This CDR3 has 13 amino acids. V was trimmed by 9 bases and J by 2 bases, leaving 12 bases between them. Germline-derived CDR1 and CDR2 are MDHEN and SYDVKM. CDR3 protein: CASYSQNTDTQYF. CDR3 DNA sequence: TGTGCCAGTTACAGCCAGAACACAGATACGCAGTATTTT.

V gene TRBV28 combines with J gene TRBJ1-2; no firm D call. Trimming stripped 3 bases from V and 4 bases from J, with 6 bases between. Looked up from germline, CDR1 is MDHEN and CDR2 is SYDVKM. The CDR3 extends over 12 amino acids. DNA for the CDR3: TGTGCCAGCAGTTTGGGAGCCTATGGCTACACCTTC. Translation: CASSLGAYGYTF.

The chain recombines TRBV5-8 with TRBJ1-2; 10 positions match TRBD1. Germline V CDR1 and CDR2: SGHTS, YDEGEE. V trimming: 1 base; J trimming: 4 bases; junction bases outside the gene matches: 4. This CDR3 has 15 residues. CDR3 sequence reads: CASSLPTGGIYGYTF. CDR3 coding DNA: TGTGCCAGCAGCTTGCCGACAGGGGGCATCTATGGCTACACCTTC.

The rearrangement joins TRBV6-5 to TRBJ1-2, with TRBD1 matching over 8 bases. The V segment lost 6 bases and the J segment 6 bases; nucleotides outside the gene matches: 6. This CDR3 spans 13 amino acids. Germline assignment: CDR1 MNHEY and CDR2 SVGAGI. CDR3 sequence reads: CASRLIQGDGYTF. CDR3 bases: TGTGCCAGCAGACTTATACAGGGGGATGGCTACACCTTC.

The rearrangement joins TRBV3-1 (or the pseudogene TRBV3-2) to TRBJ1-2, with a tentative D call TRBD1 (6 bases). V was pared by 6 bases and J by 4 bases, with 18 bases between. The CDR3 covers 15 residues. The germline gives CDR1 LGHDT, CDR2 YNNKEL (reference sequence). CDR3 in amino acids: CASRRKQGSGYGYTF. The CDR3, as DNA: TGTGCCAGCAGACGCAAACAGGGATCCGGCTATGGCTACACCTTC.

CDR3 sequence: CASSPPVASNNEQFF. The CDR3 DNA is TGTGCCAGCTCACCACCGGTAGCTAGCAACAATGAGCAGTTCTTC. This sequence joins TRBV18 and TRBJ2-1, with D maybe TRBD2 (5 bases). The CDR3 runs 15 residues. Germline values: CDR1 KGHSH, CDR2 LQKENI. Trimming pared 0 bases from V and 5 bases from J, leaving 11 bases between.

The CDR3 sequence is CASSYGERSYNEQFF. The CDR3 nucleotides read TGTGCCAGCAGTTACGGCGAGCGGTCCTACAATGAGCAGTTCTTC. The chain carries TRBV6-2 or TRBV6-3 and TRBJ2-1; weak D call: TRBD2 (5 bases). The V end was cut by 2 bases, the J end by 1 base, with 9 bases between. Germline assignment: CDR1 MNHEY and CDR2 SVGEGT. The CDR3 consists of 15 residues.

Of note for this clone: Distinct nucleotide sequences in the sample also encode this CDR3. The rearrangement links TRBV29-1 to TRBJ2-3; maybe TRBD2 (6 bases). Germline values: CDR1 SQVTM, CDR2 ANQGSEA. CDR3 size: 14 residues. The V end was cut by 1 base, the J end by 1 base, with 9 bases between. CDR3 loop: CSVEGGKGTDTQYF. CDR3 nucleotide sequence: TGCAGCGTTGAAGGCGGGAAGGGCACAGATACGCAGTATTTT.